The following is a T cell receptor beta chain sequence with its context. Its antigen remains unknown. The same CDR3 can be traced to other DNA sequences in this sample. CDR3 length: 14 amino acids. Trimming removed 5 bases at V and 3 bases at J, with 13 bases between. Germline lookup yields CDR1 SGHTA and CDR2 FQGTGA. Sequencing on ten immunoSEQ deep assay plates was performed for unsorted PBMC DNA. Clones were sequenced by immunoSEQ multiplex PCR, and TCRdb holds only the in-frame ones, with some missing. The sample holds 450,000 to 500,000 clones, 79% seen once. These data belong to a study of shared clonotypes between healthy human individuals. Study findings and constraints: Investigators expected sequencing depth to affect clonotype sharing among donors. The donor pool, a small one, limited the genetic and exposure-history diversity represented.

The chain carries TRBV7-3 and TRBJ1-1; the D gene is possibly TRBD1 (6 bases). The sample taken for sequencing was PBMCs. The sequence came from a woman aged 40 to 50 in good health. Some clones in this sample may be carry-over from other donors' samples. CDR3 region: CASSPQGGDTEAFF. The CDR3 nucleotides read TGTGCCAGCAGCCCTCAAGGGGGGGACACTGAAGCTTTCTTT. The entire variable domain, with the rest obtained from reference TRBV7-3 and TRBJ1-1, is as follows: GAGVSQTPSNKVTEKGKYVELRCDPISGHTALYWYRQSLGQGPEFLIYFQGTGAADDSGLPNDRFFAVRPEGSVSTLKIQRTERGDSAVYLCASSPQGGDTEAFFGQGTRLTVV.